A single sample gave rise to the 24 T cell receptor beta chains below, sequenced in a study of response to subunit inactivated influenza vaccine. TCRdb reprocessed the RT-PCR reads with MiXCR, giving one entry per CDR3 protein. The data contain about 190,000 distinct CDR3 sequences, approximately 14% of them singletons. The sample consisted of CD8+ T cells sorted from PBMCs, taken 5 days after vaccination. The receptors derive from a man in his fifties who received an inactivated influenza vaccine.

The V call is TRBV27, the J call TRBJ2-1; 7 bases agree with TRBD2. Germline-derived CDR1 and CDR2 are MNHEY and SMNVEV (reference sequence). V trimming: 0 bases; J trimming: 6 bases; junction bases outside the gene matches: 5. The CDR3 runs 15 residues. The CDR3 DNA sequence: TGTGCCAGCAGTTTATCCGCGGGAGTGGCCAATGAGCAGTTCTTC. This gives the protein CASSLSAGVANEQFF.

The CDR3 reads CASSVGLAGYEQYF. The CDR3 DNA reads TGTGCCAGCAGCGTAGGACTAGCGGGCTACGAGCAGTACTTC. V gene TRBV9 combines with J gene TRBJ2-7; the match to TRBD2 covers 10 bases. The CDR3 length is 14 residues. The V segment lost 0 bases and the J segment 3 bases; nucleotides outside the gene matches: 0. Germline V CDR1 and CDR2: SGDLS, YYNGEE.

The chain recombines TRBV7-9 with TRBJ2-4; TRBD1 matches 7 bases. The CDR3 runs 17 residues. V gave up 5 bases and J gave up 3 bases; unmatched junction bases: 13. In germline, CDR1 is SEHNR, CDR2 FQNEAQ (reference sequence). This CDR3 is CASSTTQTGWSKNIQYF. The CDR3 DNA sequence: TGTGCCAGCAGCACAACTCAGACAGGGTGGAGCAAAAACATTCAGTACTTC.

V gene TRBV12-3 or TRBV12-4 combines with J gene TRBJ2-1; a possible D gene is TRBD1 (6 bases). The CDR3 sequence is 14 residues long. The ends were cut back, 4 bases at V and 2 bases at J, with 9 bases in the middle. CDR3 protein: CASSWGPTYNEQFF. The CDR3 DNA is TGTGCCAGCAGTTGGGGGCCGACCTACAATGAGCAGTTCTTC.

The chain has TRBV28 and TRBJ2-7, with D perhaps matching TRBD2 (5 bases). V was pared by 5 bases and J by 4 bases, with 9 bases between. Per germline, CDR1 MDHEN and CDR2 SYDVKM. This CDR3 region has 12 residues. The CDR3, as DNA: TGTGCCAGCAGTACAGCGGAATACGAGCAGTACTTC. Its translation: CASSTAEYEQYF.

CDR3 coding DNA: TGCGCCAGCAGCCAAGATTCAGGGGCCAGCTACAATGAGCAGTTCTTC. Its translation is CASSQDSGASYNEQFF. The V call is TRBV4-1, the J call TRBJ2-1; D is possibly TRBD1 (6 bases). Germline V gene data show CDR1 as MGHRA and CDR2 as YSYEKL. This CDR3 is built from 16 residues. Trimming stripped 0 bases from V and 3 bases from J, with 12 bases between.

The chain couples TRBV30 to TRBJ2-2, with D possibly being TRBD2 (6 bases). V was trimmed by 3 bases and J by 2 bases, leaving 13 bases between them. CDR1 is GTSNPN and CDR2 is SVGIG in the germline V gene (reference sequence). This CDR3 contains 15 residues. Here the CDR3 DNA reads TGTGCCTGGAGACTGGAGACTAGAAACACCGGGGAGCTGTTTTTT. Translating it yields CAWRLETRNTGELFF.

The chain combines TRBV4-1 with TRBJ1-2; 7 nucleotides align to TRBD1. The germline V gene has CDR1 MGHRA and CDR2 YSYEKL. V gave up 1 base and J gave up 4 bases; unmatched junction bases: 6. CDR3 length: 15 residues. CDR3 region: CASSQGEGQFYGYTF. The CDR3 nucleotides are TGCGCCAGCAGCCAAGGGGAGGGACAGTTCTATGGCTACACCTTC.

The CDR3: CAWKGARNQPQHF. CDR3 coding DNA: TGTGCCTGGAAGGGGGCCCGGAATCAGCCCCAGCATTTT. The rearrangement joins TRBV30 to TRBJ1-5; 7 bases match TRBD1. The J segment lost 4 bases and the V segment lost 4 bases, leaving 4 bases of the junction unmatched. CDR3 length: 13 residues. Germline V lookup: CDR1 GTSNPN, CDR2 SVGIG (reference sequence).

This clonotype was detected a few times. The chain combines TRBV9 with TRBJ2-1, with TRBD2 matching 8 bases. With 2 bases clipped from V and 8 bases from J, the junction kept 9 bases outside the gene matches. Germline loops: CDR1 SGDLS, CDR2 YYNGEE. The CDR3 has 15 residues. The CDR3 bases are TGTGCCAGCAGCGTTGGCGGGAGGCCGTCCGATGAGCAGTTCTTC. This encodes CASSVGGRPSDEQFF.

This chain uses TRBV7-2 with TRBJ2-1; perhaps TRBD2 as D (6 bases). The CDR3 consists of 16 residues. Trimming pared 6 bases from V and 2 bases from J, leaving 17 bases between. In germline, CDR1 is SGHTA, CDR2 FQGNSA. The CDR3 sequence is CASRITSAGAYNEQFF. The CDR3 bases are TGTGCCAGCAGGATAACGTCAGCGGGCGCCTACAATGAGCAGTTCTTC.

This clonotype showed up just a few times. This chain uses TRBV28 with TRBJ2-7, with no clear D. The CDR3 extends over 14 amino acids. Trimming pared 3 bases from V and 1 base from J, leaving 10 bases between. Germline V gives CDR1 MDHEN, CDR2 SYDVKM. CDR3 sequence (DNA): TGTGCCAGCAGTTTCGGCAGGTCTTCCTACGAGCAGTACTTC. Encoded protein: CASSFGRSSYEQYF.

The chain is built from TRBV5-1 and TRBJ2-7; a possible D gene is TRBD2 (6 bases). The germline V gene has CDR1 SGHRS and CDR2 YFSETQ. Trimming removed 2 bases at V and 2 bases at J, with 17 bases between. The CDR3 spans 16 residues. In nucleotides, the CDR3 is TGCGCCAGCAGCTTCCTAGAAGCGGGTAAGCCCTACGAGCAGTACTTC. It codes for CASSFLEAGKPYEQYF.

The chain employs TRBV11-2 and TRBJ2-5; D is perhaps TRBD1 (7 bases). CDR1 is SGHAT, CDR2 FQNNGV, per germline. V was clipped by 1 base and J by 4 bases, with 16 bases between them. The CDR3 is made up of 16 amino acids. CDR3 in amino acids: CASSLGQGGGPETQYF. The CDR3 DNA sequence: TGTGCCAGCAGCTTAGGTCAAGGAGGGGGCCCAGAGACCCAGTACTTC.

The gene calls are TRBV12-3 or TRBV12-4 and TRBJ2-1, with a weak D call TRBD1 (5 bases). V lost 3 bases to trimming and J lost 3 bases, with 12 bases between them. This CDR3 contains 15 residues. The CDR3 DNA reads TGTGCCAGCAGTTTTAAGGGGTCCGGCTACAATGAGCAGTTCTTC. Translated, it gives CASSFKGSGYNEQFF.

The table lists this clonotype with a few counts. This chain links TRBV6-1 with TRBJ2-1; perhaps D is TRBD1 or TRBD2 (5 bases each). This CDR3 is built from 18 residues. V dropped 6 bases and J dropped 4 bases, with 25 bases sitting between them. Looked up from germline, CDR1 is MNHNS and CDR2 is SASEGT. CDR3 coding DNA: TGTGCCAGCAGCCTCTCTTTCTCGGGACCGATCGAATACAATGAGCAGTTCTTC. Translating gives CASSLSFSGPIEYNEQFF.

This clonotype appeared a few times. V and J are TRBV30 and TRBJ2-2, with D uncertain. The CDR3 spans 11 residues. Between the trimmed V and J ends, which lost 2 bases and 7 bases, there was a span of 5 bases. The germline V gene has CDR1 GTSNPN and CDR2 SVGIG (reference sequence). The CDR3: CAWSLIGELFF. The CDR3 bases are TGTGCCTGGAGTTTGATCGGGGAGCTGTTTTTT.

In DNA form, the CDR3 reads TGTGCCAGCAGCCTTACTTTGAACACTGAAGCTTTCTTT. This codes for CASSLTLNTEAFF. The chain joins TRBV7-8 to TRBJ1-1; D uncertain. CDR1 SGHVS and CDR2 FQNEAQ come from the germline V gene. V was shortened by 5 bases and J by 0 bases, with 7 bases between the two germline ends. The CDR3 extends over 13 amino acids. The full variable domain, with the rest looked up from reference TRBV7-8 and TRBJ1-1, is GAGVSQSPRYKVAKRGQDVALRCDPISGHVSLFWYQQALGQGPEFLTYFQNEAQLDKSGLPSDRFFAERPEGSVSTLKIQRTQQEDSAVYLCASSLTLNTEAFFGQGTRLTVV.

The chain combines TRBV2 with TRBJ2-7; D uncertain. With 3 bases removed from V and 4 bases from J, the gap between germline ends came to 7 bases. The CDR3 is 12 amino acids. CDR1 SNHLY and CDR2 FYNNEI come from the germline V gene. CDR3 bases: TGTGCCAGCAGTGAGCTACAGTACGAGCAGTACTTC. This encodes CASSELQYEQYF. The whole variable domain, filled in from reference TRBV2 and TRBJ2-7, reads EPEVTQTPSHQVTQMGQEVILRCVPISNHLYFYWYRQILGQKVEFLVSFYNNEISEKSEIFDDQFSVERPDGSNFTLKIRSTKLEDSAMYFCASSELQYEQYFGPGTRLTVT.

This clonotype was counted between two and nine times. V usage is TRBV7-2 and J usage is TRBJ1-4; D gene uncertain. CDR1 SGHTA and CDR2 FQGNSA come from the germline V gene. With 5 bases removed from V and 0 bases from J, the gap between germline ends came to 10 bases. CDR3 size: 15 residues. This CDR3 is CASSPVVATNEKLFF. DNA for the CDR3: TGTGCCAGCAGCCCCGTGGTGGCAACTAATGAAAAACTGTTTTTT. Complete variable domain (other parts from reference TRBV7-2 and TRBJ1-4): GAGVSQSPSNKVTEKGKDVELRCDPISGHTALYWYRQSLGQGLEFLIYFQGNSAPDKSGLPSDRFSAERTGGSVSTLTIQRTQQEDSAVYLCASSPVVATNEKLFFGSGTQLSVL.

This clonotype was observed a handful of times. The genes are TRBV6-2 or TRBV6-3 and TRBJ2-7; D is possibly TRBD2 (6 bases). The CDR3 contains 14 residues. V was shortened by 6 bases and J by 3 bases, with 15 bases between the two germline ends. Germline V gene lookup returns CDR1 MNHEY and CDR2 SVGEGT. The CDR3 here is CASSHPGGVYEQYF. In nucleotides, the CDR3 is TGTGCCAGCAGCCACCCCGGGGGAGTCTACGAGCAGTACTTC.

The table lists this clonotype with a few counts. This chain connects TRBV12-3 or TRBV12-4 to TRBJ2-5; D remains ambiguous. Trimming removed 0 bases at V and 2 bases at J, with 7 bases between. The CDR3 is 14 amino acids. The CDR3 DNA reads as TGTGCCAGCAGTTTAGCGGTGAAGCAAGAGACCCAGTACTTC. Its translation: CASSLAVKQETQYF.

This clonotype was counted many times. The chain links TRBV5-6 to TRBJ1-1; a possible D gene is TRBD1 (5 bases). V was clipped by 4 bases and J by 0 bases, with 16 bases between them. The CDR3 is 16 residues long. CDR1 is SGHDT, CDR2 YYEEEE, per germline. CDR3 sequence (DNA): TGTGCCAGCAGCCTTCGGGGGGGGACCATGAACACTGAAGCTTTCTTT. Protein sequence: CASSLRGGTMNTEAFF.

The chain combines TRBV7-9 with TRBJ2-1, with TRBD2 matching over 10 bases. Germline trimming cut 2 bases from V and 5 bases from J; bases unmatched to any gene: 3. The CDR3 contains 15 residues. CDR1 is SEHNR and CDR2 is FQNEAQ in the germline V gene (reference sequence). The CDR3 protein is CASSLLLAGDNEQFF. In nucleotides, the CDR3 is TGTGCCAGCAGCTTACTGCTAGCGGGAGACAATGAGCAGTTCTTC.